Here is one T cell receptor (beta chain) with its context. This sample was taken from a study of blood T cell repertoires in COVID-19. For the study at large: Spain, Italy and the United States supplied samples that represented acute and convalescent COVID-19. T cells, B-cell-depleted T cells, or PBMCs supplied cDNA or gDNA.

Original handling: Estimation of nucleated cell counts was performed using reference gene primer amplification. TCRdb's copy holds only in-frame clones and misses some; the assay was immunoSEQ multiplex PCR. V, J and clone size reflect that table, while D and trimming were determined from the DNA. Of 200,000 to 250,000 clones listed, roughly 84% are singletons. Germline CDR1 and CDR2: SGDLS and YYNGEE. Trimming removed 0 bases from V and 6 bases from J; junction bases left unmatched: 6. The CDR3 contains 16 residues. The V gene is TRBV9, the J gene TRBJ2-1, with 10 bases lining up with TRBD2. The sample was peripheral blood. The clonotype was recovered from a woman between 55 and 75 years old with acute or convalescent COVID-19. In nucleotides, the CDR3 is TGTGCCAGCAGCGTAGCGAGTCTAGCGGGGGTCAATGAGCAGTTCTTC. Translation: CASSVASLAGVNEQFF.